The entry below gives a single TCR beta chain sequence along with its context. What it recognizes is unknown. Germline V gene lookup returns CDR1 LNHDA and CDR2 SQIVND (reference sequence). The CDR3 has 19 amino acids. V shed 0 bases and J shed 4 bases, with 19 bases lying between them. This entry is derived from a study of shared clonotypes between healthy human individuals. Study information: Aged between 18 and 49, the donors were a couple of women and a few men. Study-wide results and caveats: The sharing of about 5.3% of naive CD4 clonotypes was seen across a handful of donors. Against clonotypes common to all four donors, non-shared ones had lower generation probabilities.

TCRdb's table, derived via immunoSEQ multiplex PCR, lists solely in-frame clones and lacks some. The sample lists fewer than 2.5 million clones, 80% to 95% occurring once. The chain recombines TRBV19 with TRBJ2-6; the D call may be TRBD1 or TRBD2 (5 bases each). This receptor was identified in a man in his late teens or twenties in good health. Some clones in this sample may be carry-over from other donors' samples. Sequenced sample: naive CD4+ T cells from PBMCs. Described subset: CD45RA+ positively selected. The CDR3 DNA sequence: TGTGCCAGTAGTATAGATCAAGGAGCAGGGACCCTGGGGGCCAACGTCCTGACTTTC. Translating gives CASSIDQGAGTLGANVLTF.